This T cell receptor (beta chain) was identified in a study of beta chain features in type 1 diabetes. Study findings and constraints: Moderately but significantly shorter TCRB CDR3s were found in Type 1 diabetes patients in all four CD4+ subsets.

Expressed TCRB transcripts were sequenced, since all the RNA that had been isolated was reverse transcribed. Generated by immunoSEQ multiplex PCR, the TCRdb table keeps only in-frame clones and is missing some. The sample lists tens of thousands of clones, roughly 49% occurring once. CD45RO/CCR7/CD25/CD127/CD95/CD27 staining was used to isolate CD4+ naive, central memory, regulatory and stem cell-like memory cells by sorting. Germline V gene sequence: CDR1 MGHRA, CDR2 YSYEKL. This CDR3 is 14 amino acids long. V lost 2 bases and J lost 0, with 8 bases in between. Concerning this clone: As yet, its antigen is unknown.

The sample comprised central memory CD4+ T cells from blood. The source of this sequence is a woman aged 18-29 years in good health. The chain couples TRBV4-1 to TRBJ2-7; D might be TRBD2 (5 bases). Written as DNA, the CDR3 is TGCGCCAGCAGCCAACGCCGGGGCTCCTACGAGCAGTACTTC. Amino acid sequence: CASSQRRGSYEQYF.